This T cell receptor (beta chain) emerged from a study of blood T cells in healthy people across ages. The CDR3 totals 15 residues. The germline V and J ends were trimmed by 7 bases and 0 bases, with 10 bases remaining between them. Germline CDR1 is LNHDA and CDR2 is SQIVND (reference sequence). Through a sample-barcoded 5' primer and a J-beta primer mix, a second PCR was run for roughly 7 to 12 cycles. Each cDNA molecule received a tag from a template-switch adaptor that had 12 random nucleotides. MiXCR, applied by TCRdb to the 5' RACE reads, yields one record per CDR3 protein. Of hundreds of thousands of distinct CDR3 sequences in the sample, roughly 50% were seen once.

This receptor was taken from a man in his sixties in good health. This chain connects TRBV19 to TRBJ2-6, with D perhaps assigned TRBD1 or TRBD2 (5 bases each). The sample taken for sequencing was blood. The CDR3 loop is CASIEGTSGANVLTF. The CDR3 DNA is TGTGCCAGTATCGAGGGGACCTCTGGGGCCAACGTCCTGACTTTC.